Presented here are 17 T cell receptor beta chains from one specimen sequenced in a study of blood T cell repertoires in COVID-19. Profiling relied on immunoSEQ multiplex PCR, and the TCRdb table lists in-frame clones only, not all of them. The table has about 100,000 clones, around 86% seen once; the top ten hold 15%. Sequencing was done on a sample of peripheral blood. These TCRs come from a man aged 50 to 60 with acute or convalescent COVID-19.

J is TRBJ2-1 and V is TRBV27; D possibly corresponds to TRBD2 (6 bases). V gave up 6 bases and J gave up 7 bases, with 19 bases separating them. Per the germline V gene, CDR1 is MNHEY and CDR2 is SMNVEV (reference sequence). This CDR3 has 15 residues. The CDR3 loop reads CASSYGTEAVNEQFF. CDR3 bases: TGTGCCAGCAGCTACGGGACTGAGGCAGTGAATGAGCAGTTCTTC.

This clone appeared a single time. The chain couples TRBV28 to TRBJ2-4; TRBD1 aligns across 7 bases. The V gene end was trimmed by 6 bases and the J gene end by 0 bases; junction bases not matched to a gene: 8. CDR1 and CDR2 from the germline V gene are MDHEN and SYDVKM. The CDR3 sequence is 16 residues long. CDR3 nucleotide sequence: TGTGCCAGCAGGCAGGACAGGACCCTAGCCAAAAACATTCAGTACTTC. Protein product: CASRQDRTLAKNIQYF.

The V gene is TRBV27, the J gene TRBJ2-1; 8 bases align to TRBD2. Germline-derived CDR1 and CDR2 are MNHEY and SMNVEV (reference sequence). CDR3 length: 14 amino acids. Trimming cost V 6 bases and J 2 bases; bases outside gene matches: 3. In DNA, the CDR3 is TGTGCCAGCAGCTCGGGGGGGACCTACAATGAGCAGTTCTTC. Its protein product is CASSSGGTYNEQFF.

This clone has more than one count but fewer than ten. The J gene is TRBJ1-2, the V gene TRBV9, with 8 bases that match TRBD1. With 4 bases clipped from V and 11 bases from J, the junction kept 16 bases outside the gene matches. This CDR3 comprises 15 residues. From germline, CDR1 is SGDLS and CDR2 YYNGEE. CDR3 in amino acids: CASSSVGAGTGPYTF. The CDR3 nucleotides read TGTGCCAGCAGCTCCGTAGGGGCCGGGACAGGACCTTACACCTTC. Variable domain in full (rest from reference TRBV9 and TRBJ1-2): DSGVTQTPKHLITATGQRVTLRCSPRSGDLSVYWYQQSLDQGLQFLIQYYNGEERAKGNILERFSAQQFPDLHSELNLSSLELGDSALYFCASSSVGAGTGPYTFGSGTRLTVV.

This CDR3 is CASSLAEGGVSYEQYF. The DNA for the CDR3 is TGTGCCAGCAGCTTAGCGGAGGGGGGGGTCTCCTACGAGCAGTACTTC. V and J are TRBV7-6 and TRBJ2-7; tentatively, D is TRBD2 (7 bases). The V end was cut by 0 bases, the J end by 0 bases, with 12 bases between. CDR3 size: 16 residues. Germline CDR1 reads SGHVS; CDR2 reads FNYEAQ.

The sample holds one count of this clone. The rearrangement joins TRBV5-4 to TRBJ1-6; maybe TRBD1 (5 bases). The V gene lost 4 bases and the J gene lost 7 bases, with 15 bases spanning the gap. The CDR3 has 15 residues. Germline loops: CDR1 SGHNT, CDR2 YYREEE (reference sequence). CDR3 nucleotide sequence: TGTGCCAGCAGCCCGGGACTTTGGGACAATTCACCCCTCCACTTT. Translated, it gives CASSPGLWDNSPLHF.

The chain carries TRBV27 and TRBJ1-4, with a weak D call TRBD1 (5 bases). The CDR3 has 18 amino acids. V was clipped by 5 bases and J by 2 bases, with 21 bases between them. Germline loops: CDR1 MNHEY, CDR2 SMNVEV (reference sequence). In nucleotides, the CDR3 is TGTGCCAGCAGTCGCCTAACAGGTCCAGTGGGCACTAATGAAAAACTGTTTTTT. Translated: CASSRLTGPVGTNEKLFF. Full variable domain (remainder filled in from reference TRBV27 and TRBJ1-4): EAQVTQNPRYLITVTGKKLTVTCSQNMNHEYMSWYRQDPGLGLRQIYYSMNVEVTDKGDVPEGYKVSRKEKRNFPLILESPSPNQTSLYFCASSRLTGPVGTNEKLFFGSGTQLSVL.

This chain uses TRBV7-2 with TRBJ2-2, with 9 bases identical to TRBD2. Germline lookup yields CDR1 SGHTA and CDR2 FQGNSA. The CDR3 is 18 residues long. V lost 2 bases, J lost 0 bases, and 7 bases stayed unmatched. The DNA of the CDR3 is TGTGCCAGCAGCTTAACCGGACTAGCGAGCACGAACACCGGGGAGCTGTTTTTT. Residues: CASSLTGLASTNTGELFF.

This chain connects TRBV19 to TRBJ1-1, with 9 positions matching TRBD1. The length of the CDR3 is 14 residues. The germline CDR1 and CDR2 sequences are LNHDA and SQIVND (reference sequence). V lost 8 bases, J lost 3 bases, and 7 bases stayed unmatched. The CDR3 reads CASADGQGYTEAFF. CDR3 coding DNA: TGTGCCAGTGCCGACGGACAGGGGTACACTGAAGCTTTCTTT.

The chain couples TRBV5-1 to TRBJ1-5; tentatively, D is TRBD1 (5 bases). The CDR3 is 15 residues long. Germline assignment: CDR1 SGHRS and CDR2 YFSETQ. V lost 1 base and J lost 0, with 8 bases in between. The CDR3 DNA reads TGCGCCAGCAGCTTGTCAGGGAATAGCAATCAGCCCCAGCATTTT. This encodes CASSLSGNSNQPQHF. The whole variable domain, remainder taken from reference TRBV5-1 and TRBJ1-5, is KAGVTQTPRYLIKTRGQQVTLSCSPISGHRSVSWYQQTPGQGLQFLFEYFSETQRNKGNFPGRFSGRQFSNSRSEMNVSTLELGDSALYLCASSLSGNSNQPQHFGDGTRLSIL.

The chain employs TRBV5-1 and TRBJ2-6; TRBD2 might be the D (6 bases). The CDR3 contains 15 residues. Germline V gives CDR1 SGHRS, CDR2 YFSETQ. Trimming took off 2 bases at V and 2 bases at J, with 8 bases between the two ends. CDR3 sequence (DNA): TGCGCCAGCAGCTTTGGAGGGACTGGGGCCAACGTCCTGACTTTC. As protein: CASSFGGTGANVLTF.

This clone was seen at least ten times. The rearrangement joins TRBV2 to TRBJ1-2, with D uncertain. The V end lost 2 bases, the J end lost 8 bases, and 15 bases lay between the germline ends. The CDR3 is 14 residues long. Germline values: CDR1 SNHLY, CDR2 FYNNEI. CDR3 loop: CASSENGSGGGYTF. In DNA, the CDR3 is TGTGCCAGCAGTGAAAACGGCTCAGGCGGGGGCTACACCTTC.

The chain has TRBV6-5 and TRBJ2-1, with 9 bases that match TRBD2. In germline, CDR1 is MNHEY, CDR2 SVGAGI. The CDR3 spans 15 residues. V trimming: 3 bases; J trimming: 7 bases; junction bases outside the gene matches: 7. CDR3 nucleotides: TGTGCCAGCAGTTATCGCGGGAGGGCCTGGAATGAGCAGTTCTTC. This codes for CASSYRGRAWNEQFF.

The chain joins TRBV27 to TRBJ2-3, with 7 bases lining up with TRBD1. CDR1 and CDR2 from the germline V gene are MNHEY and SMNVEV (reference sequence). The CDR3 is made up of 17 amino acids. V trimming: 7 bases; J trimming: 0 bases; junction bases outside the gene matches: 13. CDR3 DNA sequence: TGTGCCAGCACCATTACGCAGACAGGGACGAGCACAGATACGCAGTATTTT. Its protein product is CASTITQTGTSTDTQYF.

This chain links TRBV29-1 with TRBJ2-3; possibly TRBD1 for D (7 bases). V lost 7 bases and J 0 bases, leaving 17 bases between the germline ends. The germline V gene has CDR1 SQVTM and CDR2 ANQGSEA. The CDR3 contains 15 residues. The CDR3, as DNA: TGCAGCGCTCGGAGGGGGCCTACTAGCACAGATACGCAGTATTTT. Protein product: CSARRGPTSTDTQYF.

The chain uses TRBV5-1 and TRBJ2-7, with 8 bases fitting TRBD2. CDR3 length: 14 residues. Germline V gene lookup returns CDR1 SGHRS and CDR2 YFSETQ. V trimming: 5 bases; J trimming: 3 bases; junction bases outside the gene matches: 7. The CDR3 reads CASSYGLAGYEQYF. The DNA for the CDR3 is TGCGCCAGCAGTTACGGACTAGCAGGCTACGAGCAGTACTTC. The full variable domain, its missing parts supplied by reference TRBV5-1 and TRBJ2-7, is KAGVTQTPRYLIKTRGQQVTLSCSPISGHRSVSWYQQTPGQGLQFLFEYFSETQRNKGNFPGRFSGRQFSNSRSEMNVSTLELGDSALYLCASSYGLAGYEQYFGPGTRLTVT.

The chain's CDR3 is CASSPSGTGDFYEQYF. As DNA, the CDR3 is TGTGCCAGCAGCCCTTCAGGGACAGGTGATTTTTACGAGCAGTACTTC. V is TRBV7-2 and J is TRBJ2-7, with TRBD1 identical over 8 bases. In germline, CDR1 is SGHTA, CDR2 FQGNSA. CDR3 length: 16 residues. V was pared by 5 bases and J by 4 bases, with 13 bases of the junction left unmatched.